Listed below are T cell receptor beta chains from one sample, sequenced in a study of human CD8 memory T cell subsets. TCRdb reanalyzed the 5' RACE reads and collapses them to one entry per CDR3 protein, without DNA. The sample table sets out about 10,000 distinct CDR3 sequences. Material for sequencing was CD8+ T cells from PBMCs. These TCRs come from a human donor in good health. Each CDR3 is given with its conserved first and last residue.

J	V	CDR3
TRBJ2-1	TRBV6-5	CASSYSGPNEQFF
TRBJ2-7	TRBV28	CASTSGTGTYEQYF
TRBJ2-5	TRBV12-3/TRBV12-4	CASSFGQGKTQYF
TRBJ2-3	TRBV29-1	CSVMGLAGAPDTDTQYF
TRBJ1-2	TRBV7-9	CASSLGTPYGYTF
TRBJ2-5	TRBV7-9	CASSLKKYQETQYF
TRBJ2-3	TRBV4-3	CASSQRRSDTQYF
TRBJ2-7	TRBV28	CASSYSTGLSSYEQYF
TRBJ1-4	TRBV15	CATSRRDTANEKLFF
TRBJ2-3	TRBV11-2	CASRTGTGGATDTQYF